This TCR beta chain was sequenced in a study of CD8+CD57+ T cells in acquired aplastic anemia. Before being chosen for sequencing, patients had shown CD8+CD57+ cell expansion by flow cytometry. With no exception, the patients had severe acquired aplastic anemia. The sample holds many counts of this clonotype. The study profiled TCR beta VDJ and CDR3 using genomic DNA as template. MiXCR, run by TCRdb on the reads, gives a single entry per CDR3 protein. The profile shows fewer than 300,000 distinct CDR3 sequences, 82% of them singletons. V gave up 4 bases and J gave up 5 bases; unmatched junction bases: 2. Germline CDR1 is SGDLS and CDR2 is YYNGEE. The CDR3 length is 13 residues.

The TCR originated in a human donor with aplastic anemia. This sequence joins TRBV9 and TRBJ2-2, with TRBD1 identical over 7 bases. The sequencing sample was made of sorted CD4+, CD8+, or CD8+CD57+ T cells (not recorded which) from PBMCs. This CDR3 is CASSPQGTGELFF. CDR3 sequence (DNA): TGTGCCAGCAGCCCACAGGGGACCGGGGAGCTGTTTTTT.